Sequencing of this T cell receptor beta chain was carried out in a study of T cells after yellow fever vaccination (dated by TCRdb to about 2019). As for the study more broadly: The SMART-Seq v4 Ultra Low Input RNA kit was used to prepare libraries from fractions with low cell numbers. Two healthy male donors, one aged 18 to 29 and one aged 30 to 40 years, were included in the cohort. To follow T-cell clones before and after primary and booster YFV17D yellow fever vaccination, bulk TCR alpha and beta repertoires were sequenced over time. Blood samples were taken at several timepoints before and after primary and secondary immunization, and bulk PBMC replicates and cell subsets were isolated. Paper-wide results and their limitations: Most clones expanded after primary vaccination were re-detected after the booster (almost 98% of CD4 and 88% of CD8), suggesting broad memory maintenance. A small share of clonotypes occurred in both CD4 and CD8 compartments, likely arising from convergent recombination. Because abundant contaminating clonotypes from the bulk population could be contained in FACS-sorted repertoires, computational filtering was required. The secondary T-cell response was found to be weaker but faster than the primary response, with a peak reached on day 5 rather than on day 15. The study included only two donors, which limits how far the findings can be generalized.

As concerns this clonotype: Its antigen is currently not known. One base away there is no much larger clone; base qualities are not given.

Per the publication, the treatment or condition label means: live attenuated yellow fever vaccine strain. At each blood-draw timepoint, two biological replicates of bulk PBMCs were obtained. PBMCs were isolated from peripheral blood using a standard Ficoll-Paque protocol. TriZol was used to extract RNA from bulk PBMCs, CD4 and CD8 fractions, and dextramer-positive and dextramer-negative fractions. Synthesis of TCR cDNA relied on 5'RACE template switching, a step that introduced a universal primer site along with unique molecular identifiers. cDNA synthesis was primed from both the TCR alpha and TCR beta constant segments. Two PCR steps were used to amplify libraries, with sample barcodes and sequencing adapters being added in the second step. Sequencing of the libraries was done on either Illumina HiSeq 2500 (2x100 bp) or NovaSeq (2x150 bp). The study's own analysis went as follows. MIGEC was used to demultiplex reads and collapse the reads into UMI consensus sequences, and MiXCR was used for V(D)J alignment. Vaccine-responding clonotypes were identified with edgeR using replicate PBMC samples, with FDR below 0.01 and a log2 fold change above 5 up to day 15 being required. Each bulk clonotype was labeled CD4 or CD8 based on which sequenced repertoire, CD4 or CD8, contained the clonotype at higher abundance. Through fastp at Q25 and MiXCR, TCRdb rebuilt clones from the public reads, retaining in-frame beta chains. When rows share a CDR3 protein, they turn into one entry using the most common DNA and genes. These V and J calls rely on TCRdb rather than the paper's analysis. The sample yields 360,000 or so distinct CDR3 sequences; roughly 11% were counted once. Of the sample, around 18% is held by the ten largest clones.

The CDR3 spans 14 residues, from the cysteine through the phenylalanine. Left in the record is the CDR3 DNA by itself, 42 bases read in frame from the first base. CDR1 and CDR2 are read off the germline V gene as SGHRS and YFSETQ. At the junction V is shortened by 5 bases and J by 4 bases; bases outside the gene matches: 8. This receptor was identified in a young man who received the YFV17D yellow fever vaccine. Source: PBMCs, taken on the day of the first yellow fever vaccination. The chain joins TRBV5-1 to TRBJ2-5, with 7 bases matching TRBD1. The CDR3 reads CASRPTQGTETQYF. At the DNA level, the sequence is TGCGCCAGCAGACCGACACAGGGGACAGAGACCCAGTACTTC.